The 14 T cell receptor beta chains reported below all come from one sample, sequenced in a study of technical replicates of blood from a few donors. Produced via immunoSEQ multiplex PCR; TCRdb's table is partial and in-frame only. The sample consists of some 76,000 clones, approximately 94% of them appearing once. Sequencing input: T cells isolated from PBMCs. The receptors come from a human donor in good health.

The CDR3 is CASSSHGPWAGNTEAFF. The CDR3 DNA reads as TGTGCCAGCAGCTCGCACGGCCCTTGGGCTGGGAACACTGAAGCTTTCTTT. V and J are TRBV5-6 and TRBJ1-1; unclear D gene. The CDR3 has 17 amino acids. V dropped 3 bases and J dropped 1 base, with 19 bases sitting between them. Germline loops: CDR1 SGHDT, CDR2 YYEEEE.

V is TRBV27 and J is TRBJ2-1, with TRBD2 as a possible D gene (5 bases). V gave up 4 bases and J gave up 4 bases, with 8 bases separating them. The CDR3 spans 13 residues. CDR1 MNHEY and CDR2 SMNVEV come from the germline V gene (reference sequence). The CDR3 here is CASSSGLYNEQFF. The CDR3 nucleotides are TGTGCCAGCAGTTCAGGACTTTACAATGAGCAGTTCTTC.

V and J are TRBV5-4 and TRBJ2-1; 11 nucleotides line up with TRBD2. This CDR3 spans 16 amino acids. After removal of 3 bases from V and 9 bases from J, the junction contained 11 bases not matched to a gene. Germline CDR1 and CDR2: SGHNT and YYREEE (reference sequence). The chain's CDR3 is CASSSLAGGRLGEQFF. CDR3 sequence (DNA): TGTGCCAGCAGCTCATTAGCGGGAGGGAGGCTTGGTGAGCAGTTCTTC.

Concerning this clone itself: Compared with germline, one end of the junction differs, possibly owing to a read error. This chain connects TRBV7-9 to TRBJ2-7, with D maybe TRBD1 (6 bases). The germline CDR1 and CDR2 sequences are SEHNR and FQNEAQ (reference sequence). There are 14 residues in the CDR3. CDR3 sequence reads: CASNLQGVSYEQYF. The CDR3 nucleotides read TGTGCCAGCAACTTACAGGGTGTCTCCTACGAGCAGTACTTC.

The chain is built from TRBV5-1 and TRBJ1-5, with D perhaps matching TRBD1 (6 bases). This CDR3 has 15 residues. Germline V CDR1 and CDR2: SGHRS, YFSETQ. V lost 4 bases to trimming and J lost 4 bases, with 15 bases between them. The CDR3 loop is CASSMDSFGNQPQHF. The DNA of the CDR3 is TGCGCCAGCAGCATGGACAGTTTTGGGAATCAGCCCCAGCATTTT.

The V call is TRBV6-5, the J call TRBJ1-1, with D possibly being TRBD1 (5 bases). Looked up from germline, CDR1 is MNHEY and CDR2 is SVGAGI. This CDR3 comprises 13 residues. Trimming removed 10 bases at V and 0 bases at J, with 12 bases between. CDR3 region: CATQGSMNTEAFF. The CDR3 DNA sequence: TGTGCCACTCAGGGATCGATGAACACTGAAGCTTTCTTT.

This sequence joins TRBV10-3 and TRBJ2-1; the D gene is possibly TRBD2 (6 bases). Germline V gene sequence: CDR1 ENHRY, CDR2 SYGVKD. The CDR3 totals 16 residues. The V and J ends lost 6 bases and 7 bases respectively, with 22 bases between them. The CDR3 sequence: CAIRGDRLVRLNEQFF. The DNA for the CDR3 is TGTGCCATCAGGGGGGATAGACTAGTCCGCCTAAATGAGCAGTTCTTC.

V usage is TRBV6-1 and J usage is TRBJ1-2; D may be TRBD1 (6 bases). Trimming pared 1 base from V and 3 bases from J, leaving 9 bases between. This CDR3 is built from 14 residues. CDR1 and CDR2 from the germline V gene are MNHNS and SASEGT. CDR3 DNA: TGTGCCAGCAGTGAAGTACAGGGAGACTATGGCTACACCTTC. It translates to CASSEVQGDYGYTF.

This chain joins TRBV7-2 and TRBJ2-7, with 7 bases that match TRBD1. With V trimmed by 5 bases and J by 1 base, 5 bases remained unmatched. Germline CDR1 and CDR2: SGHTA and FQGNSA. CDR3 size: 14 residues. CDR3: CASSRTGPSYEQYF. CDR3 DNA sequence: TGTGCCAGCAGCCGGACAGGTCCATCCTACGAGCAGTACTTC.

The rearrangement uses TRBV18 and TRBJ1-3, with D perhaps matching TRBD1 (6 bases). Trimming removed 5 bases at V and 0 bases at J, with 14 bases between. Germline-derived CDR1 and CDR2 are KGHSH and LQKENI. The CDR3 is 16 amino acids. The CDR3 here is CASSDRQASSGNTIYF. The CDR3 DNA follows: TGTGCCAGCTCAGACCGACAGGCGAGCTCTGGAAACACCATATATTTT.

This clone has a single count. The chain carries TRBV16 and TRBJ1-2; no reliable D call. Between the trimmed V and J ends, which lost 0 bases and 4 bases, there was a span of 9 bases. Germline V gene lookup returns CDR1 KGHSY and CDR2 FQNENV. This CDR3 spans 14 amino acids. The CDR3 is CASSQSAQSYGYTF. DNA of the CDR3: TGTGCCAGCAGCCAATCAGCCCAAAGCTATGGCTACACCTTC.

The chain couples TRBV6-5 to TRBJ1-1; D unresolved. In germline, CDR1 is MNHEY, CDR2 SVGAGI. The CDR3 runs 14 residues. V was pared by 0 bases and J by 1 base, with 6 bases between. The DNA of the CDR3 is TGTGCCAGCAGTTACTCAGGGAGGAACACTGAAGCTTTCTTT. Translating gives CASSYSGRNTEAFF.

The rearrangement uses TRBV6-6 and TRBJ1-4; 8 bases agree with TRBD1. The J segment lost 6 bases and the V segment lost 4 bases, leaving 4 bases of the junction unmatched. Germline V CDR1 and CDR2: MNHNY, SVGAGI (reference sequence). CDR3 length: 14 amino acids. The CDR3 DNA reads TGTGCCAGCAGTTTTCCGGGACAGGATGAAAAACTGTTTTTT. It yields the protein CASSFPGQDEKLFF.

This CDR3 is CASSLGGEAGELFF. For the CDR3, the DNA is TGTGCCAGCAGCTTAGGGGGCGAGGCCGGGGAGCTGTTTTTT. The gene calls are TRBV7-8 and TRBJ2-2; possible D gene TRBD1, 5 bases. Germline CDR1 and CDR2: SGHVS and FQNEAQ. This CDR3 is 14 amino acids long. Trimming shortened V by 1 base and J by 6 bases, and 9 bases separated the two germline ends.